This TCR beta chain came from a study of T-cell reconstitution after alpha-beta-depleted transplantation in children. Unique molecular identifiers were incorporated into the prepared TCRbeta library. TCRdb fed the PCR reads into MiXCR, producing one record per CDR3 protein. The data show roughly 120,000 distinct CDR3 sequences, over 9% seen once. General study points: Reported findings indicate that, about two months after transplant, alpha-beta T cells came from several hundred expanded clones, which were derived from non-depleted graft cells. Diversity and T-cell counts at one year after transplant derived mostly from new T cells. Recipient T cells and thymic progenitors that survived were the source of the high TCRbeta diversity seen at day 60 in some patients.

In regard to this clonotype: Its target is not known.

J gave up 0 bases and V 6 bases, and 6 bases lay outside the gene matches. Germline-derived CDR1 and CDR2 are MNHEY and SMNVEV (reference sequence). The CDR3 is 15 amino acids. This chain uses TRBV27 with TRBJ2-7, with TRBD2 matching over 9 bases. This receptor was obtained from a boy younger than 10 with acute lymphoblastic leukemia, due to receive a stem cell transplant. Source: PBMCs, taken before TCRalphabeta/CD19-depleted stem cell transplant. The CDR3 sequence: CASSRTSGYSYEQYF. The CDR3 DNA reads as TGTGCCAGCAGCCGAACTAGCGGGTACTCCTACGAGCAGTACTTC.